These 22 T cell receptor beta chains came from one sample sequenced in a study of somatic mutations in cytotoxic T cells in rheumatoid arthritis. TCRdb's table, derived via immunoSEQ multiplex PCR, lists solely in-frame clones and lacks some. The sample carries 11,000 to 15,000 clones, approximately 90% recorded once. Input material: CD4+ T cells sorted from blood. The receptors derive from a man aged 65 to 85 with rheumatoid arthritis.

The J gene is TRBJ2-3, the V gene TRBV29-1; 10 positions agree with TRBD2. This CDR3 is 13 amino acids long. Germline V gene sequence: CDR1 SQVTM, CDR2 ANQGSEA. V trimming: 4 bases; J trimming: 5 bases; junction bases outside the gene matches: 3. The CDR3 sequence: CSVASGSEDTQYF. The CDR3, as DNA: TGCAGCGTTGCTAGCGGGAGTGAAGATACGCAGTATTTT.

V gene TRBV6-5 combines with J gene TRBJ2-3; possible D gene TRBD2, 7 bases. There are 15 residues in the CDR3. V lost 1 base, J lost 4 bases, and 12 bases lay in between. CDR1 is MNHEY, CDR2 SVGAGI, per germline. The CDR3 is CASSYYGGAADTQYF. The CDR3 nucleotides are TGTGCCAGCAGTTACTATGGGGGGGCCGCAGATACGCAGTATTTT.

The CDR3 DNA sequence: TGTGCCAGCAGGTGGGACAGGATCAATCAGCCCCAGCATTTT. Its translation is CASRWDRINQPQHF. V usage is TRBV28 and J usage is TRBJ1-5, with 8 bases aligning to TRBD1. Germline CDR1 MDHEN, CDR2 SYDVKM. Trimming took 6 bases from V and 3 from J; bases not matched to a gene: 4. CDR3 length: 14 amino acids.

The V gene is TRBV7-9, the J gene TRBJ1-5; D uncertain. The germline V and J ends were trimmed by 5 bases and 2 bases, with 13 bases remaining between them. This CDR3 is built from 15 residues. Germline CDR1 and CDR2: SEHNR and FQNEAQ (reference sequence). In nucleotides, the CDR3 is TGTGCCAGCAGCCCCTTCGCGGGTGGCAATCAGCCCCAGCATTTT. Protein product: CASSPFAGGNQPQHF.

The chain carries TRBV13 and TRBJ2-3, with D possibly TRBD1 on 6 matching bases. V dropped 5 bases and J dropped 6 bases, with 12 bases sitting between them. Germline values: CDR1 PRHDT, CDR2 FYEKMQ (reference sequence). The CDR3 consists of 13 residues. CDR3 region: CASSPGVADTQYF. The CDR3 DNA reads as TGTGCCAGCAGCCCAGGGGTAGCGGATACGCAGTATTTT.

This clone was observed a few times. This rearrangement joins TRBV12-5 to TRBJ2-7; 8 positions agree with TRBD1. The CDR3 contains 13 residues. Per the germline V gene, CDR1 is LGHNT and CDR2 is FRNRAP. The junction had 8 bases not matched to a gene; V was cut back by 7 bases and J by 6 bases. The DNA of the CDR3 is TGTGCTAGTGCCCCGCAGGGGGCCAGCGAGCAGTACTTC. This translates into CASAPQGASEQYF.

The V gene is TRBV5-1, the J gene TRBJ2-7, with D unclear. Germline CDR1 and CDR2: SGHRS and YFSETQ. The CDR3 extends over 11 amino acids. The V and J ends lost 2 bases and 2 bases respectively, with 2 bases between them. CDR3 sequence: CASSFAYEQYF. CDR3 DNA sequence: TGCGCCAGCAGCTTCGCCTACGAGCAGTACTTC.

As concerns this clone: A far larger clone is off by one base, so a read error is likely. The chain joins TRBV11-2 to TRBJ1-1; perhaps TRBD1 as D (5 bases). Trimming pared 0 bases from V and 4 bases from J, leaving 9 bases between. This CDR3 has 14 amino acids. Germline-derived CDR1 and CDR2 are SGHAT and FQNNGV. CDR3 coding DNA: TGTGCCAGCAGCTTAGATGTGGGGCGCACTGAAGCTTTCTTT. It codes for CASSLDVGRTEAFF.

The chain combines TRBV7-6 with TRBJ1-1, with a possible D match to TRBD1 (6 bases). Trimming took off 3 bases at V and 5 bases at J, with 13 bases between the two ends. Germline V lookup: CDR1 SGHVS, CDR2 FNYEAQ. This CDR3 contains 14 residues. The CDR3 DNA follows: TGTGCCAGCAGCTTGAGGACAGCAGGGACTGAAGCTTTCTTT. This gives the protein CASSLRTAGTEAFF.

The chain uses TRBV7-9 and TRBJ2-2, with D tentatively TRBD2 (7 bases). CDR3 length: 16 residues. Germline V gene sequence: CDR1 SEHNR, CDR2 FQNEAQ (reference sequence). With 5 bases removed from V and 4 bases from J, the gap between germline ends came to 17 bases. The CDR3 DNA sequence: TGTGCCAGCAGCACAAGGAGGGGGGGCATCACCGGGGAGCTGTTTTTT. Translating it yields CASSTRRGGITGELFF.

This clone was seen just once. V is TRBV25-1 and J is TRBJ2-7; 8 nucleotides align to TRBD1. Losses at the gene ends were 10 bases for V and 6 bases for J; bases not matched to a gene: 5. Looked up from germline, CDR1 is MGHDK and CDR2 is SYGVNS. The CDR3 length is 11 residues. Written as DNA, the CDR3 is TGTGCCACAGCAGGGGGCGGCGAGCAGTACTTC. Translating gives CATAGGGEQYF.

The chain combines TRBV7-6 with TRBJ2-5, with 9 bases aligning to TRBD1. The CDR3 length is 17 residues. V shed 3 bases and J 5 bases; nucleotides not matched to a gene: 13. The V gene's germline CDR1 is SGHVS and CDR2 FNYEAQ. For the CDR3, the DNA is TGTGCCAGCAGCTTGAGAGGGGGGACAGGGCTTCGGGAGACCCAGTACTTC. Translation: CASSLRGGTGLRETQYF.

This clone appeared once. CDR3 region: CASTKSSGDEQYF. The CDR3, as DNA: TGTGCCAGCACCAAATCCTCGGGAGACGAGCAGTACTTC. The gene calls are TRBV18 and TRBJ2-7; D may be TRBD2 (6 bases). The CDR3 length is 13 residues. Germline V lookup: CDR1 KGHSH, CDR2 LQKENI. Deletions cut 8 bases from V and 5 bases from J, with 16 bases between.

The J gene is TRBJ2-1, the V gene TRBV19, with TRBD2 matching 7 bases. The CDR3 is made up of 15 amino acids. V lost 3 bases and J lost 1; bases outside the gene matches: 3. The V gene's germline CDR1 is LNHDA and CDR2 SQIVND (reference sequence). CDR3 residues: CASSIASGSYNEQFF. The DNA for the CDR3 is TGTGCCAGTAGTATCGCTAGCGGTTCCTACAATGAGCAGTTCTTC.

V is TRBV19 and J is TRBJ1-6; 9 nucleotides match TRBD1. V dropped 9 bases and J dropped 6; count of bases not matched to a gene: 12. Germline lookup yields CDR1 LNHDA and CDR2 SQIVND (reference sequence). CDR3 size: 16 residues. CDR3 in amino acids: CASRFISGQGNSPLHF. CDR3 DNA: TGTGCCAGCAGGTTTATATCGGGACAGGGTAATTCACCCCTCCACTTT.

This sequence joins TRBV30 and TRBJ2-7, with 10 bases identical to TRBD1. V gave up 0 bases and J gave up 2 bases; unmatched junction bases: 10. CDR3 length: 17 amino acids. The germline CDR1 and CDR2 sequences are GTSNPN and SVGIG (reference sequence). The CDR3, as DNA: TGTGCCTGGAGTGTACCCTCTCGGGACAGGGGCCCCTACGAGCAGTACTTC. This encodes CAWSVPSRDRGPYEQYF. The full variable domain, with the rest looked up from reference TRBV30 and TRBJ2-7, is SQTIHQWPATLVQPVGSPLSLECTVEGTSNPNLYWYRQAAGRGLQLLFYSVGIGQISSEVPQNLSASRPQDRQFILSSKKLLLSDSGFYLCAWSVPSRDRGPYEQYFGPGTRLTVT.

This sequence joins TRBV27 and TRBJ2-1; D remains unclear. V was trimmed by 3 bases and J by 15 bases, leaving 15 bases between them. The CDR3 contains 12 residues. Looked up from germline, CDR1 is MNHEY and CDR2 is SMNVEV (reference sequence). In DNA form, the CDR3 reads TGTGCCAGCAGTTTCCATCGCAGATTCCCGTTCTTC. Its protein is CASSFHRRFPFF.

The V gene is TRBV11-3, the J gene TRBJ1-3, with D hard to call. The V gene lost 0 bases and the J gene lost 0 bases, with 3 bases spanning the gap. Per the germline V gene, CDR1 is SGHNT and CDR2 is YENEEA. The CDR3 is made up of 14 amino acids. The CDR3: CASSLESSGNTIYF. CDR3 bases: TGTGCCAGCAGCTTAGAGAGCTCTGGAAACACCATATATTTT.

This sequence joins TRBV2 and TRBJ2-5, with 14 nucleotides matching TRBD2. Per germline, CDR1 SNHLY and CDR2 FYNNEI. V was clipped by 7 bases and J by 9 bases; unmatched bases: 4. The CDR3 contains 13 residues. The CDR3, as DNA: TGTGCCAGCAACTCGGGACTAGCGGGGGCCCAGTACTTC. It codes for CASNSGLAGAQYF.

The chain couples TRBV27 to TRBJ1-4; the D is unclear. CDR3 length: 15 amino acids. V lost 6 bases to trimming and J lost 0 bases, with 11 bases between them. Germline CDR1 MNHEY, CDR2 SMNVEV (reference sequence). The CDR3 coding sequence is TGTGCCAGCAGAGGAGCGGCTGCAACTAATGAAAAACTGTTTTTT. It yields the protein CASRGAAATNEKLFF.

The chain uses TRBV4-2 and TRBJ2-5; 7 bases are shared with TRBD2. This CDR3 has 17 amino acids. Germline trimming cut 4 bases from V and 4 bases from J; bases unmatched to any gene: 15. The V gene's germline CDR1 is LGHNA and CDR2 YNFKEQ. CDR3 residues: CASSPLSRGGEGETQYF. The CDR3 nucleotides read TGTGCCAGCAGCCCACTAAGCCGGGGAGGGGAGGGAGAGACCCAGTACTTC.

This rearrangement joins TRBV4-1 to TRBJ2-5; perhaps TRBD1 as D (6 bases). The J call could be wrong; TRBJ2-7 is a better fit for the DNA end. Germline CDR1 and CDR2: MGHRA and YSYEKL. This CDR3 spans 14 amino acids. The CDR3 spells CASSPSTGGGEQYF. The CDR3 nucleotides read TGCGCCAGCAGCCCGTCAACTGGGGGCGGCGAGCAGTACTTC.